This TCR beta chain was obtained from a study of control samples from healthy donors and cancer patients. Trimming shortened V by 1 base and J by 3 bases, and 31 bases separated the two germline ends. The germline V gene has CDR1 MDHEN and CDR2 SYDVKM. The CDR3 sequence is 21 residues long. Assay used: immunoSEQ multiplex PCR; TCRdb lists only in-frame clones, some missing. The sample has just over 80,000 clones, around 94% seen once; the top ten hold 4.5% to 5.5%. Sequenced: blood. The rearrangement links TRBV28 to TRBJ2-7, with unresolved D. This clonotype originated in a woman aged 18-35 years in good health. In DNA, the CDR3 is TGTGCCAGCAGTTTATTAGGGATTCTTTTGTCCTCCCAGCCCCCTTACTACGAGCAGTACTTC. Its protein product is CASSLLGILLSSQPPYYEQYF.